The 20 T cell receptor beta chains below all came from one sample that was sequenced in a study of siplizumab effects on memory and regulatory T cells (dated by TCRdb to between 2017 and 2020). The library came from the immunoSEQ multiplex PCR assay. TCRdb mirrors the immuneACCESS table, restricted to in-frame sequences. Some clones are absent from its copies; in checked studies, under half trace to an unresolved V gene, and the reason for the others is unknown. The sample table lists around 110,000 clones, approximately 94% of them with a count of one. The ten largest clones represent around 1.7% of the sample. What was sequenced was non-Treg CD4+ T cells sorted from blood. The sample's cell subset or site label, decoded: FACS-sorted unstimulated CD4+ non-regulatory T cells. These receptors all stem from a human donor in good health.

The chain employs TRBV6-5 and TRBJ1-4; no clear D. Trimming left V 5 bases short and J 7 bases short, with 14 bases between. The CDR3 has 14 amino acids. Germline assignment: CDR1 MNHEY and CDR2 SVGAGI. CDR3 bases: TGTGCCAGCAGTCCCGCAGTATGGGGTGAAAAACTGTTTTTT. Amino acids: CASSPAVWGEKLFF.

This clone has just one count. The chain uses TRBV5-1 and TRBJ2-5, with a weak D call TRBD2 (5 bases). This CDR3 is built from 14 residues. The germline CDR1 and CDR2 sequences are SGHRS and YFSETQ. V shed 4 bases and J shed 5 bases, with 15 bases lying between them. The CDR3 protein is CASSPSGTGETQYF. The CDR3 DNA reads as TGCGCCAGCAGCCCGAGCGGCACTGGGGAGACCCAGTACTTC.

The chain has TRBV6-5 and TRBJ1-4; 7 nucleotides match TRBD1. The germline CDR1 and CDR2 sequences are MNHEY and SVGAGI. This CDR3 comprises 16 residues. Unmatched junction bases numbered 8, after V lost 2 bases and J lost 5 bases. The CDR3 protein is CASSYRMGQLNEKLFF. Written as DNA, the CDR3 is TGTGCCAGCAGTTACCGCATGGGACAGCTAAATGAAAAACTGTTTTTT.

The CDR3 region is CASSGRLAGLGDTQYF. DNA for the CDR3: TGTGCCAGTAGTGGTAGACTAGCGGGCCTTGGAGATACGCAGTATTTT. V is TRBV19 and J is TRBJ2-3; TRBD2 aligns across 10 bases. The length of the CDR3 is 16 residues. Trimming at V came to 5 bases and at J to 5 bases, leaving 10 bases not matched to a gene. CDR1 LNHDA and CDR2 SQIVND come from the germline V gene (reference sequence).

The rearrangement links TRBV6-5 to TRBJ1-1; D may be TRBD1 (6 bases). The germline gives CDR1 MNHEY, CDR2 SVGAGI. This CDR3 comprises 14 residues. The ends were cut back, 2 bases at V and 2 bases at J, with 9 bases in the middle. The CDR3 DNA reads TGTGCCAGCAGTTACCAACAGGGTAACACTGAAGCTTTCTTT. The encoded protein is CASSYQQGNTEAFF.

The rearrangement links TRBV30 to TRBJ2-7, with 8 bases that match TRBD1. J lost 0 bases, V lost 0 bases, and 7 bases had no gene match. The V gene's germline CDR1 is GTSNPN and CDR2 SVGIG (reference sequence). The CDR3 has 16 residues. In DNA, the CDR3 is TGTGCCTGGAGTGTCAGTCCAGGGGGCCCCTCCTACGAGCAGTACTTC. Translating it yields CAWSVSPGGPSYEQYF.

This clone was counted once. V and J are TRBV20-1 and TRBJ2-5; D unclear. The germline CDR1 and CDR2 sequences are DFQATT and SNEGSKA (reference sequence). Trimming took 3 bases from V and 9 from J, leaving 11 bases between them. The CDR3 is made up of 11 amino acids. The CDR3 DNA follows: TGCAGTGCTAGGGTAGAGTTGGCCCAGTACTTC. It specifies CSARVELAQYF.

This sequence joins TRBV19 and TRBJ2-3; the match to TRBD2 covers 10 bases. J gave up 4 bases and V 5 bases, and 3 bases lay outside the gene matches. Looked up from germline, CDR1 is LNHDA and CDR2 is SQIVND (reference sequence). This CDR3 has 14 amino acids. In DNA form, the CDR3 reads TGTGCCAGTAGTGTTAGCGGGAGGTCAGATACGCAGTATTTT. Its protein is CASSVSGRSDTQYF. Full variable domain (outside the CDR3, taken from reference TRBV19 and TRBJ2-3): DGGITQSPKYLFRKEGQNVTLSCEQNLNHDAMYWYRQDPGQGLRLIYYSQIVNDFQKGDIAEGYSVSREKKESFPLTVTSAQKNPTAFYLCASSVSGRSDTQYFGPGTRLTVL.

The J gene is TRBJ2-1, the V gene TRBV7-2, with TRBD2 as a possible D gene (6 bases). This CDR3 has 14 residues. The germline gives CDR1 SGHTA, CDR2 FQGNSA. V was clipped by 0 bases and J by 7 bases, with 10 bases between them. This CDR3 is CASSLAGLLNEQFF. CDR3 in DNA: TGTGCCAGCAGCTTAGCGGGACTCTTAAATGAGCAGTTCTTC.

The chain recombines TRBV2 with TRBJ2-3; D is unclear. This CDR3 spans 12 amino acids. V lost 7 bases and J lost 2, with 7 bases in between. CDR1 SNHLY and CDR2 FYNNEI come from the germline V gene. The DNA for the CDR3 is TGTGCCAGCAAAGGGTTCACAGATACGCAGTATTTT. Amino acids: CASKGFTDTQYF.

DNA of the CDR3: TGTGCCAGAAGTCGAACCCCCGGGACTAGCTGTCCGTCCCCCTACAATGAGCAGTTCTTC. It codes for CARSRTPGTSCPSPYNEQFF. The chain combines TRBV7-5 with TRBJ2-1; the table's D call, TRBD2, was not checked against the DNA. TRBV7-5 is a documented pseudogene. The CDR3 runs to 20 residues.

V and J are TRBV5-1 and TRBJ2-1; the D is unclear. This CDR3 region has 12 residues. V lost 4 bases, J lost 8 bases, and 10 bases lay in between. The germline V gene has CDR1 SGHRS and CDR2 YFSETQ. DNA of the CDR3: TGCGCCAGCAGCGAACCTCGCGATGAGCAGTTCTTC. Translation: CASSEPRDEQFF.

This chain links TRBV6-5 with TRBJ1-2, with TRBD1 as a possible D gene (5 bases). CDR1 MNHEY and CDR2 SVGAGI come from the germline V gene. With 8 bases removed from V and 4 bases from J, the gap between germline ends came to 20 bases. The CDR3 consists of 15 residues. Written as DNA, the CDR3 is TGTGCCAGCGCCCCGGGGCAGCCTGGCGGCTATGGCTACACCTTC. This codes for CASAPGQPGGYGYTF.

Notes on this clone: An end of the junction differs from the germline gene, which may be a read error. V gene TRBV6-1 combines with J gene TRBJ2-6; 10 positions match TRBD2. This CDR3 comprises 19 residues. Germline lookup yields CDR1 MNHNS and CDR2 SASEGT. CDR3 residues: CASSEAQAGGLNGANVLAF. The CDR3 nucleotides are TGTGCCAGCAGTGAGGCGCAAGCGGGGGGGCTGAACGGGGCCAACGTCCTGGCTTTC.

V is TRBV9 and J is TRBJ2-1, with D unclear. The CDR3 runs to 15 residues. Germline values: CDR1 SGDLS, CDR2 YYNGEE. The V end was cut by 2 bases, the J end by 5 bases, with 14 bases between. CDR3 region: CASSVVGQENNEQFF. The CDR3 DNA reads TGTGCCAGCAGCGTGGTTGGTCAGGAAAACAATGAGCAGTTCTTC.

This chain links TRBV7-6 with TRBJ2-5, with 10 positions matching TRBD1. In germline, CDR1 is SGHVS, CDR2 FNYEAQ. Trimming at V came to 2 bases and at J to 4 bases, leaving 4 bases not matched to a gene. This CDR3 spans 15 amino acids. The CDR3 region is CASSLPGQGGETQYF. The CDR3 DNA sequence: TGTGCCAGCAGCTTACCCGGACAGGGGGGAGAGACCCAGTACTTC. The entire variable domain, with the rest obtained from reference TRBV7-6 and TRBJ2-5, is as follows: GAGVSQSPRYKVTKRGQDVALRCDPISGHVSLYWYRQALGQGPEFLTYFNYEAQQDKSGLPNDRFSAERPEGSISTLTIQRTEQRDSAMYRCASSLPGQGGETQYFGPGTRLLVL.

The genes are TRBV18 and TRBJ2-1, with TRBD2 identical over 11 bases. Germline CDR1 is KGHSH and CDR2 is LQKENI. CDR3 size: 16 residues. The V gene end was trimmed by 4 bases and the J gene end by 7 bases; junction bases not matched to a gene: 9. The CDR3 DNA follows: TGTGCCAGCTCACAACCAGGGACTAGCGGAGGGAATGAGCAGTTCTTC. It codes for CASSQPGTSGGNEQFF.

The chain uses TRBV11-2 and TRBJ2-7; perhaps TRBD1 as D (5 bases). This CDR3 is 13 amino acids long. V shed 3 bases and J shed 3 bases, with 9 bases lying between them. The germline V gene encodes CDR1 SGHAT and CDR2 FQNNGV. This chain's CDR3 is CASSFQGNYEQYF. DNA of the CDR3: TGTGCCAGCAGCTTCCAGGGAAACTACGAGCAGTACTTC.

The rearrangement uses TRBV11-2 and TRBJ2-3; no clear D gene. V was trimmed by 5 bases and J by 7 bases, leaving 10 bases between them. From germline, CDR1 is SGHAT and CDR2 FQNNGV. This CDR3 spans 12 amino acids. CDR3 residues: CASSPNPYTQYF. The CDR3 DNA follows: TGTGCCAGCAGCCCGAACCCCTATACGCAGTATTTT. Complete variable domain (other parts from reference TRBV11-2 and TRBJ2-3): EAGVAQSPRYKIIEKRQSVAFWCNPISGHATLYWYQQILGQGPKLLIQFQNNGVVDDSQLPKDRFSAERLKGVDSTLKIQPAKLEDSAVYLCASSPNPYTQYFGPGTRLTVL.

The chain uses TRBV28 and TRBJ2-3; TRBD1 is a possible D gene (7 bases). Germline assignment: CDR1 MDHEN and CDR2 SYDVKM. The CDR3 covers 16 residues. V was clipped by 6 bases and J by 0 bases, with 16 bases between them. DNA for the CDR3: TGTGCCAGCAGCCCCAGGGGGACTTCTAGCACAGATACGCAGTATTTT. It codes for CASSPRGTSSTDTQYF.